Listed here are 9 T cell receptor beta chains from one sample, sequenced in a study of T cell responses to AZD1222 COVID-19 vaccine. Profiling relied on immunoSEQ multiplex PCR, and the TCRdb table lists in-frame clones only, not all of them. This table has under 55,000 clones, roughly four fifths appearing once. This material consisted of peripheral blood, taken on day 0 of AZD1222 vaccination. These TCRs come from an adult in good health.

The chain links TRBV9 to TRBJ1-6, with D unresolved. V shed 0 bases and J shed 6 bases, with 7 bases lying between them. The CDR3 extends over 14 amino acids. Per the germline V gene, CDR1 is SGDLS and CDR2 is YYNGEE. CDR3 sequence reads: CASSVDWGNSPLHF. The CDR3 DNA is TGTGCCAGCAGCGTAGACTGGGGTAATTCACCCCTCCACTTT.

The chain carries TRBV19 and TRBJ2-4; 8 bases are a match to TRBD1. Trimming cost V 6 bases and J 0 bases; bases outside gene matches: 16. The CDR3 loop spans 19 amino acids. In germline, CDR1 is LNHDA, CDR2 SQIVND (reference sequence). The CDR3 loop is CASSETRTGMTSAKNIQYF. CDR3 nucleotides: TGTGCCAGTAGCGAAACGCGGACAGGGATGACTTCAGCCAAAAACATTCAGTACTTC.

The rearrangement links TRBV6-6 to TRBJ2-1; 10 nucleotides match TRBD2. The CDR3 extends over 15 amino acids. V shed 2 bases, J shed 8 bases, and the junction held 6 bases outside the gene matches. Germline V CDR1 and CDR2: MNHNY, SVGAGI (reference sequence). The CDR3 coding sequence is TGTGCCAGCAGTTACATAGCGGGGGGCGAGGATGAGCAGTTCTTC. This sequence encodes CASSYIAGGEDEQFF.

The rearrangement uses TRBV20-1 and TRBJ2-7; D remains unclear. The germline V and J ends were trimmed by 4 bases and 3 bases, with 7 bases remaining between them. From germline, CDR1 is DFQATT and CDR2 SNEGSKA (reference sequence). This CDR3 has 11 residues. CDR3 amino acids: CSATPGYEQYF. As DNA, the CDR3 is TGCAGTGCTACCCCCGGCTACGAGCAGTACTTC.

The CDR3 reads CASSRAPGMTQYF. In nucleotides, the CDR3 is TGTGCCAGCAGCCGGGCCCCGGGGATGACCCAGTACTTC. This rearrangement joins TRBV3-1 (or the pseudogene TRBV3-2) to TRBJ2-5; D possibly corresponds to TRBD2 (5 bases). Looked up from germline, CDR1 is LGHDT and CDR2 is YNNKEL (reference sequence). The CDR3 runs 13 residues. The V end lost 4 bases, the J end lost 7 bases, and 13 bases lay between the germline ends.

For the CDR3, the DNA is TGTGCCAGCAGCTTAGCTGCCCTGGGGAGGTATAGCAATCAGCCCCAGCATTTT. Its protein product is CASSLAALGRYSNQPQHF. The J gene is TRBJ1-5, the V gene TRBV7-8, with D uncertain. Trimming took off 0 bases at V and 0 bases at J, with 15 bases between the two ends. The CDR3 contains 18 residues. From germline, CDR1 is SGHVS and CDR2 FQNEAQ.

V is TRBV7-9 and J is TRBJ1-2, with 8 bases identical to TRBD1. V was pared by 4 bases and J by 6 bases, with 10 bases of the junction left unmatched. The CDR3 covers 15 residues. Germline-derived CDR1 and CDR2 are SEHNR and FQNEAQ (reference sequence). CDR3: CASSSRTGSGDGYTF. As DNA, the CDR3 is TGTGCCAGCAGCTCTCGGACAGGGTCAGGCGATGGCTACACCTTC.

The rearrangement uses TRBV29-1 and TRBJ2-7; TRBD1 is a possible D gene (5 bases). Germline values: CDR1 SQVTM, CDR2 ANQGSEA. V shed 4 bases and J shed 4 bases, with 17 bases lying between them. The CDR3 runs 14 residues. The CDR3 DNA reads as TGCAGCGTTGCCAGTCGAACAGGCATTTACGAGCAGTACTTC. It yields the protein CSVASRTGIYEQYF.

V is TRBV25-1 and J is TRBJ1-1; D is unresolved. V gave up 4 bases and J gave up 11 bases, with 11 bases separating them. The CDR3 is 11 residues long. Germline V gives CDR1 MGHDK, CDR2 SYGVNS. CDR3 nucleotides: TGTGCCAGCAGTGTTTCATCCCGCGCTTTCTTT. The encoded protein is CASSVSSRAFF.